This record covers a single TCR beta chain. The entry originates in a study of control samples from healthy donors and cancer patients. Only in-frame clones appear in the TCRdb table, and some are missing; sequencing was by immunoSEQ multiplex PCR. Here the sample spans 110,000 to 150,000 clones, roughly nine tenths being singletons. Trimming stripped 2 bases from V and 3 bases from J, with 5 bases between. Germline assignment: CDR1 WNHNN and CDR2 SYGVQD (reference sequence). The CDR3 contains 13 residues. The rearrangement joins TRBV10-1 to TRBJ1-3; possibly TRBD1 for D (5 bases). Sequencing was performed on blood. The clonotype comes from a man between 18 and 29 years old in good health. As DNA, the CDR3 is TGCGCCAGCAGTGAGGACAGTGGAAACACCATATATTTT. Translating gives CASSEDSGNTIYF.